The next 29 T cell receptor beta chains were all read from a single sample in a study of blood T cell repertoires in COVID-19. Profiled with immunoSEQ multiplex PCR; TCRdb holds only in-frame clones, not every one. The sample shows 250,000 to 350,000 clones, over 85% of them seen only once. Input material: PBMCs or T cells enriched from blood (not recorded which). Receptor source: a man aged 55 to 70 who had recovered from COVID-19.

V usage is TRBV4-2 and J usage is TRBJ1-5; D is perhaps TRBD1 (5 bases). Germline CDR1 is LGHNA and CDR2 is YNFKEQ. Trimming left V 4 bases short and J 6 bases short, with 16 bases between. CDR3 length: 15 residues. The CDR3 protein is CASSPRGVGPQPQHF. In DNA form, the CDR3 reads TGTGCCAGCAGCCCCCGGGGGGTCGGTCCTCAGCCCCAGCATTTT.

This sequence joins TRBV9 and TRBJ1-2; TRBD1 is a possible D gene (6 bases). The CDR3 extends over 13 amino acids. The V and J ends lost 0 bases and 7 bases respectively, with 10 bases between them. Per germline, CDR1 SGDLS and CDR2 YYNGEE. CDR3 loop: CASSVGGGFGYTF. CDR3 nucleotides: TGTGCCAGCAGCGTAGGCGGGGGCTTTGGCTACACCTTC.

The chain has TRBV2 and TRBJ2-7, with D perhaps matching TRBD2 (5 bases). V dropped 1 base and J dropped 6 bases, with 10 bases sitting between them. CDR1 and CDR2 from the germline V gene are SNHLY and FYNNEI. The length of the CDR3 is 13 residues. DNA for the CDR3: TGTGCCAGCAGTGAAGAGCGAGGGCTCGAGCAGTACTTC. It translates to CASSEERGLEQYF.

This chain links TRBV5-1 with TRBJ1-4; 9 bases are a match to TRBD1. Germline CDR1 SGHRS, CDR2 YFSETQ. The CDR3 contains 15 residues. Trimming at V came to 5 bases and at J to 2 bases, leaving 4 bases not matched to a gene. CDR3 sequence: CASRQQGATNEKLFF. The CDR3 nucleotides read TGCGCCAGCAGACAACAGGGGGCGACTAATGAAAAACTGTTTTTT.

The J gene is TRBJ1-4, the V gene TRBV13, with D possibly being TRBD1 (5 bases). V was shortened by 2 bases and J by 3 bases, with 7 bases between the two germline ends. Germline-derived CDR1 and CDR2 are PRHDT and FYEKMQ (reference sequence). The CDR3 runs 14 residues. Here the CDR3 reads CASSLRQPNEKLFF. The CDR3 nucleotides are TGTGCCAGCAGCTTAAGACAGCCTAATGAAAAACTGTTTTTT.

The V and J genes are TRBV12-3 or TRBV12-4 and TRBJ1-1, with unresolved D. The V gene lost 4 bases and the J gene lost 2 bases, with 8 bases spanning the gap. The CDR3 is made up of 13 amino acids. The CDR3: CASSSLVNTEAFF. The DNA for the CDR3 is TGTGCCAGCAGTTCCCTAGTCAACACTGAAGCTTTCTTT.

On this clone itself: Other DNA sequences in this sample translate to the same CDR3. CDR3 protein: CSVRTANYGYTF. CDR3 bases: TGCAGCGTCCGGACAGCCAACTATGGCTACACCTTC. The chain is built from TRBV29-1 and TRBJ1-2, with a weak D call TRBD1 (6 bases). Trimming removed 6 bases at V and 2 bases at J, with 10 bases between. The germline V gene has CDR1 SQVTM and CDR2 ANQGSEA. The CDR3 length is 12 residues. The whole variable domain, filled in from reference TRBV29-1 and TRBJ1-2, reads SAVISQKPSRDICQRGTSLTIQCQVDSQVTMMFWYRQQPGQSLTLIATANQGSEATYESGFVIDKFPISRPNLTFSTLTVSNMSPEDSSIYLCSVRTANYGYTFGSGTRLTVV.

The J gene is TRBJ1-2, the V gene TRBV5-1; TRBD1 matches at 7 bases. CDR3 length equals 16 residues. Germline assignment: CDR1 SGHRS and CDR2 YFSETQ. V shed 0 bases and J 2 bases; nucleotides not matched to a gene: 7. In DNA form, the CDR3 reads TGCGCCAGCAGCTTGGAGGGGGCTGCGGCAAACTATGGCTACACCTTC. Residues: CASSLEGAAANYGYTF.

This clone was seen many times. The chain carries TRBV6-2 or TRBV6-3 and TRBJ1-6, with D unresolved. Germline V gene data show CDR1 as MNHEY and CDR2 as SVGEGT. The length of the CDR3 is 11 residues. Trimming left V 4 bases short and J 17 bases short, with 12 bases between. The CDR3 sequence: CASSSAGPIHF. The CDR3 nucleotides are TGTGCCAGCAGTTCGGCAGGCCCCATCCACTTT.

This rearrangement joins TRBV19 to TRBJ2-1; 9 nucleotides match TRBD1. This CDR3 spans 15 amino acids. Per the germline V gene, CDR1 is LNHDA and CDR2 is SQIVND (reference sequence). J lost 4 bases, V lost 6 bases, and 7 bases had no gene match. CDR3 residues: CASRTSGQGYNEQFF. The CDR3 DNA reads TGTGCCAGTAGAACATCGGGACAGGGTTACAATGAGCAGTTCTTC.

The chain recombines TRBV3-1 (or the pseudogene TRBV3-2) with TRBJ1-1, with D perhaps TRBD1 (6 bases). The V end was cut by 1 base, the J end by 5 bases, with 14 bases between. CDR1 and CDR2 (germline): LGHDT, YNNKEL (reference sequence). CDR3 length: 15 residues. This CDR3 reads CASSQVGGGATEAFF. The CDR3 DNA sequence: TGTGCCAGCAGCCAAGTAGGAGGGGGGGCAACTGAAGCTTTCTTT.

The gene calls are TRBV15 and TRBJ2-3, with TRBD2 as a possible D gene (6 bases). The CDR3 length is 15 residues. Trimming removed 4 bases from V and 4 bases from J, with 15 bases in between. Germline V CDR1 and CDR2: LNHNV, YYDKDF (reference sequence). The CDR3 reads CATSKSAGLPDTQYF. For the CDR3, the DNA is TGTGCCACCAGCAAGTCCGCGGGACTGCCAGATACGCAGTATTTT.

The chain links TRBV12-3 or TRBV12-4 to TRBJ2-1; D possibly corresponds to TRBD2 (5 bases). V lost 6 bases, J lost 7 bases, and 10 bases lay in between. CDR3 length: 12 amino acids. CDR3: CASSIGENEQFF. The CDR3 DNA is TGTGCCAGCAGCATCGGGGAGAATGAGCAGTTCTTC.

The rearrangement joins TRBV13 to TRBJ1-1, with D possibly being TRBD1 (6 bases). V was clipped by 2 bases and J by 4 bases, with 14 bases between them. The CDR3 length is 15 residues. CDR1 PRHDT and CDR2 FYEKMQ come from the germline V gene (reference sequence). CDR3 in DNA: TGTGCCAGCAGCTTACCGACAGGTAGTATCACTGAAGCTTTCTTT. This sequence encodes CASSLPTGSITEAFF.

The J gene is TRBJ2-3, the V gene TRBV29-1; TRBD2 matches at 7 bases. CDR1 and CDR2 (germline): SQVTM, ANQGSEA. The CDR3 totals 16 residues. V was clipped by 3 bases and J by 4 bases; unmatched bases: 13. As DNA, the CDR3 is TGCAGCGTTGACGGGACTATGGGGATAGGGGCAGATACGCAGTATTTT. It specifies CSVDGTMGIGADTQYF.

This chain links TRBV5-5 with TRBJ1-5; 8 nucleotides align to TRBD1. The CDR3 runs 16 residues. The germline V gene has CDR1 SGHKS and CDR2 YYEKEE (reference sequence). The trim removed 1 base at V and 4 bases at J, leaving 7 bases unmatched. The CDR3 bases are TGTGCCAGCAGCTTGACTTTGGGACAGGTAAATCAGCCCCAGCATTTT. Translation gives CASSLTLGQVNQPQHF.

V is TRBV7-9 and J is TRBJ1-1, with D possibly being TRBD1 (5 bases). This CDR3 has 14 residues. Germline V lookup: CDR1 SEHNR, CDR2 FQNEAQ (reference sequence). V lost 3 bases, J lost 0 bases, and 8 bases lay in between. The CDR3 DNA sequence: TGTGCCAGCAGCTTTGGGGGGGTGAACACTGAAGCTTTCTTT. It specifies CASSFGGVNTEAFF.

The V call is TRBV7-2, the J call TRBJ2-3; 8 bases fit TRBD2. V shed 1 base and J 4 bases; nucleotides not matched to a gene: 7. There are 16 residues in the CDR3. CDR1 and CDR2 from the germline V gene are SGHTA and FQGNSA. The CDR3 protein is CASSLVGTSLADTQYF. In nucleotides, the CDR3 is TGTGCCAGCAGCTTAGTTGGGACTAGTCTGGCAGATACGCAGTATTTT.

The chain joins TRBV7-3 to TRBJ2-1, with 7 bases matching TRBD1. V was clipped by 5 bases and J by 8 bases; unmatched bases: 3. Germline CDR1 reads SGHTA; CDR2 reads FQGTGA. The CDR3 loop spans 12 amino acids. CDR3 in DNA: TGTGCCAGCAGCAAAGGGACAGATGAGCAGTTCTTC. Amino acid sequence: CASSKGTDEQFF.

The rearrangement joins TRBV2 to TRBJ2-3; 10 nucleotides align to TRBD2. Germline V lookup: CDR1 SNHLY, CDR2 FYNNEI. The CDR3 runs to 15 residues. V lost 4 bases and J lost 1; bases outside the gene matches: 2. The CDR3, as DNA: TGTGCCAGCAGTGGGACTAGCGGCCGCACAGATACGCAGTATTTT. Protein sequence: CASSGTSGRTDTQYF.

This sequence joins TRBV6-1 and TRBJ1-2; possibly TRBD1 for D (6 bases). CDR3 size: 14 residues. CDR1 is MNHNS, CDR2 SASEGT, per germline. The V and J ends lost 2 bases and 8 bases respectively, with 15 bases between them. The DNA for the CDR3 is TGTGCCAGCAGTGAAAGAGGCAGGGGAAGCGGCTACACCTTC. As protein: CASSERGRGSGYTF.

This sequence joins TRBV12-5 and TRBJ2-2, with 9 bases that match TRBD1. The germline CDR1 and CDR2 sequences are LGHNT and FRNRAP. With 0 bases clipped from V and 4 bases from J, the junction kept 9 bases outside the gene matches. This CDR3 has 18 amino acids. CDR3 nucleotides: TGTGCTAGTGGTTTGGTCGGACAGGGGCCCCCTTTCACCGGGGAGCTGTTTTTT. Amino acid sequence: CASGLVGQGPPFTGELFF. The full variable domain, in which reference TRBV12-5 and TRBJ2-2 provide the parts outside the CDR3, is DARVTQTPRHKVTEMGQEVTMRCQPILGHNTVFWYRQTMMQGLELLAYFRNRAPLDDSGMPKDRFSAEMPDATLATLKIQPSEPRDSAVYFCASGLVGQGPPFTGELFFGEGSRLTVL.

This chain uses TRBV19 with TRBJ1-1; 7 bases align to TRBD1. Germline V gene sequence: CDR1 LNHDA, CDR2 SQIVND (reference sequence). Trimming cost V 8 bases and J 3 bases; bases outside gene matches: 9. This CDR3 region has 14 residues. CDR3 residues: CASLAGGIYTEAFF. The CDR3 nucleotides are TGTGCCAGTCTCGCAGGGGGTATATACACTGAAGCTTTCTTT.

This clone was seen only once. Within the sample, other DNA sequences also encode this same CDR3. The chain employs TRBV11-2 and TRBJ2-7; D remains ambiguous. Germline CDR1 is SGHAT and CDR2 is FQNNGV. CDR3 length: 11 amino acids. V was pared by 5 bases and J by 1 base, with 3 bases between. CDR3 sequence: CASSPSYEQYF. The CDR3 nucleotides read TGTGCCAGCAGCCCGTCCTACGAGCAGTACTTC.

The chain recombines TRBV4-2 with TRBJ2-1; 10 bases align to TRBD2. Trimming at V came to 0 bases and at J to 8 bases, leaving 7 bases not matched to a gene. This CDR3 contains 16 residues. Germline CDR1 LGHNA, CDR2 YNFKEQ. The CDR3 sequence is CASSQDPSGSTDEQFF. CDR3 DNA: TGTGCCAGCAGCCAAGATCCTAGCGGGAGTACGGATGAGCAGTTCTTC.

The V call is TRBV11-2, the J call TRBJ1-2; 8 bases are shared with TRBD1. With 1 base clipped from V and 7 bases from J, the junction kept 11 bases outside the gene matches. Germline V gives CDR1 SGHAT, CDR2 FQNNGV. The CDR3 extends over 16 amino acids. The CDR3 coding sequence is TGTGCCAGCAGCTTAGGAGGGTCACAGGGGGGGTCTGGCTACACCTTC. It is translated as CASSLGGSQGGSGYTF.

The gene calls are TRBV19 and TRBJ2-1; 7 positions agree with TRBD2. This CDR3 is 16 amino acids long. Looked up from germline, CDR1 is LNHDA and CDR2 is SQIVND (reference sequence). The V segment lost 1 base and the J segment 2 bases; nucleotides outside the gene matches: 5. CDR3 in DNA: TGTGCCAGTAGTATAGGAGATGCGGGGGCCTACAATGAGCAGTTCTTC. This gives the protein CASSIGDAGAYNEQFF.

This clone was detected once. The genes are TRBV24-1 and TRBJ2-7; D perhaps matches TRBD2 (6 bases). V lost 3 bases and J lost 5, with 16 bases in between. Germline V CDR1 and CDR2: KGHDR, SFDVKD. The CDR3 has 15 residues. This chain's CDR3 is CATSDTGEGSNEQYF. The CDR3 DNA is TGTGCCACCAGTGATACGGGGGAAGGCAGCAACGAGCAGTACTTC.

CDR3 bases: TGTGCCAGCAGCCGGACTAGTCCAGAGACCCAGTACTTC. Protein product: CASSRTSPETQYF. The chain carries TRBV7-2 and TRBJ2-5; 7 nucleotides agree with TRBD2. CDR3 size: 13 residues. Germline V CDR1 and CDR2: SGHTA, FQGNSA. Unmatched junction bases numbered 4, after V lost 5 bases and J lost 4 bases.